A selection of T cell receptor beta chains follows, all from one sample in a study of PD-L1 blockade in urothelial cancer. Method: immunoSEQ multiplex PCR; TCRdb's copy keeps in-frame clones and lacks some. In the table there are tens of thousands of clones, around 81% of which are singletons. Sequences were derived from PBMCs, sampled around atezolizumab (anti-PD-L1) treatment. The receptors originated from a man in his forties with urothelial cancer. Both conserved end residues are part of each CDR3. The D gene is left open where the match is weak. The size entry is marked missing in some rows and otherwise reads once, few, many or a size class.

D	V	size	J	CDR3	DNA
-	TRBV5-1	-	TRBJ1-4	CASSSGNREKLFF	TGCGCCAGCAGCTCCGGGAATCGAGAAAAACTGTTTTTT
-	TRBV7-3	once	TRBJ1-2	CASSSTASGGYTF	TGTGCCAGCAGTTCGACAGCATCTGGAGGCTACACCTTC
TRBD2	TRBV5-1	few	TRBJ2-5	CASSSKGLDQETQYF	TGCGCCAGCAGCTCAAAGGGACTAGACCAAGAGACCCAGTACTTC
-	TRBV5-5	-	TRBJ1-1	CASSPSVQGGAFF	TGTGCCAGCAGCCCGTCGGTGCAGGGAGGGGCTTTCTTT
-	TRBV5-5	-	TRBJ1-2	CASSLETGHSYGYTF	TGTGCCAGCAGCTTGGAGACAGGACACTCCTATGGCTACACCTTC
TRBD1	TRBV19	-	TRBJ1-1	CASATGGNTEAFF	TGTGCCTCCGCGACAGGGGGGAACACTGAAGCTTTCTTT
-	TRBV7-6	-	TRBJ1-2	CASSLTQGYGYTF	TGTGCCAGCAGCTTAACGCAGGGCTATGGCTACACCTTC
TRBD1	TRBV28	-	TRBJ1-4	CASRGQGREKLFF	TGTGCCAGCAGGGGACAGGGGCGCGAAAAACTGTTTTTT
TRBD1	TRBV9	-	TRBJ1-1	CASSVAPGGSTEAFF	TGTGCCAGCAGCGTAGCCCCAGGGGGGAGTACTGAAGCTTTCTTT
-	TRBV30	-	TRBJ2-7	CAWNLGTQYEQYF	TGTGCCTGGAACCTCGGGACACAATACGAGCAGTACTTC
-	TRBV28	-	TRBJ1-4	CASSLIGPGDEKLFF	TGTGCCAGCAGTTTAATAGGGCCCGGGGATGAAAAACTGTTTTTT
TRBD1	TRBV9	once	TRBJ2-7	CASSVADRDYEQYF	TGTGCCAGCAGCGTAGCGGACAGGGACTACGAGCAGTACTTC